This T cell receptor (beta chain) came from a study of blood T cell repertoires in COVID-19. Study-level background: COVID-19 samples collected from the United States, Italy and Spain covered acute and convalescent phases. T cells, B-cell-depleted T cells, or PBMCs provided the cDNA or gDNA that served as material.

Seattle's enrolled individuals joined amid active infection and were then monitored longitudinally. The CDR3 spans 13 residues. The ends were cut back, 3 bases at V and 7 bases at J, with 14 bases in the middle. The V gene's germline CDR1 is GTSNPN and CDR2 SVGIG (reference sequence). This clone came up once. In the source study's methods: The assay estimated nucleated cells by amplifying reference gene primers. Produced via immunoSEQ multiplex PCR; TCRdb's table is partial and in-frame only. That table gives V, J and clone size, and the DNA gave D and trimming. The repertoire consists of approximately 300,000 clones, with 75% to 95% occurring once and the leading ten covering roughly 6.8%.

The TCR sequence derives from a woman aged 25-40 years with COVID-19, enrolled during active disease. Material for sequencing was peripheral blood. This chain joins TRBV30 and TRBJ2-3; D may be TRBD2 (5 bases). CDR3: CAWRNGNLNTQYF. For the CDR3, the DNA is TGTGCCTGGAGGAACGGGAATCTAAATACGCAGTATTTT. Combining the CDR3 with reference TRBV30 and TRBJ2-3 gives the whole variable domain SQTIHQWPATLVQPVGSPLSLECTVEGTSNPNLYWYRQAAGRGLQLLFYSVGIGQISSEVPQNLSASRPQDRQFILSSKKLLLSDSGFYLCAWRNGNLNTQYFGPGTRLTVL.